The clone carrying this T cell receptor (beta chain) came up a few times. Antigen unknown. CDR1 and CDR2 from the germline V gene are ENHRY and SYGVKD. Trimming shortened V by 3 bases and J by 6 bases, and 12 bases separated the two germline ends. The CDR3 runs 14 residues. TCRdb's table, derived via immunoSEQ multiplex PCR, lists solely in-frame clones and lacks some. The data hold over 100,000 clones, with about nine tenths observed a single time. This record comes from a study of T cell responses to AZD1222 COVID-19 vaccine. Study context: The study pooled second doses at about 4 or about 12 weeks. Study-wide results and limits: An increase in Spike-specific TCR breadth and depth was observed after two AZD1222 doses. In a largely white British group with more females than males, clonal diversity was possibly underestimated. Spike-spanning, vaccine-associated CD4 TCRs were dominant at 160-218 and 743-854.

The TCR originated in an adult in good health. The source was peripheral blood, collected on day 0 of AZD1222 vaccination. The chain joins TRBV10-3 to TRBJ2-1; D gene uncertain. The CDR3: CAISESVRANEQFF. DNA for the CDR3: TGTGCCATCAGTGAATCTGTCCGAGCCAATGAGCAGTTCTTC.